This T cell receptor (beta chain) was sequenced in a study of T cell responses to AZD1222 COVID-19 vaccine. The assay was immunoSEQ multiplex PCR, and TCRdb's table has in-frame clones only and misses some. The sample shows some 65,000 clones, roughly 78% of them seen only once. Broader study findings: Only six or seven AZD1222 recipients were seropositive at baseline. Repertoires were collected only later (after the peak T cell response had occurred). Spike-specific TCR breadth and depth both grew after two AZD1222 doses. Among the donors, most were white British and more were female, and clonal diversity was possibly underestimated.

As to this clone: Its specificity is unknown.

The V gene lost 5 bases and the J gene lost 3 bases, with 14 bases spanning the gap. Per germline, CDR1 SGHRS and CDR2 YFSETQ. There are 15 residues in the CDR3. The genes are TRBV5-1 and TRBJ2-2, with D perhaps matching TRBD1 or TRBD2 (5 bases each). The sample was peripheral blood, taken on day 0 of MenACWY control vaccination. The sequence came from an adult in good health. The CDR3 protein is CASSAGGAYTGELFF. As DNA, the CDR3 is TGCGCCAGCAGTGCGGGTGGGGCCTACACCGGGGAGCTGTTTTTT.